The source of this TCR beta chain is a study of shared clonotypes between healthy human individuals. As regards this clone: Its antigen is still unknown.

Regarding the study as a whole: With few donors, the genetic and exposure-history diversity represented was limited.

Replicate sorted-subset PCRs were loaded with 150 to 250 ng DNA, about 31,000 T cell genomes. Some clones are missing from TCRdb's copy, which holds only in-frame ones; the method was immunoSEQ multiplex PCR. The table records fewer than 2.5 million clones, 93% of them present only once. This clonotype was obtained from a man younger than 35 in good health. Some clones in this sample may be carry-over from other donors' samples. The specimen sequenced was naive CD4+ T cells from PBMCs. Subset in this sample: CD45RA+ positively selected.

The CDR3 spells CASSQDYLLSGRGQRTFF. DNA of the CDR3: TGCGCCAGCAGCCAAGATTATCTTTTATCAGGGAGGGGACAGCGAACTTTCTTT. The chain couples TRBV4-3 to TRBJ1-1; 7 bases are shared with TRBD1. The ends lost 0 bases at V and 12 bases at J; junction bases unmatched: 22. CDR1 is LGHNA and CDR2 is YSLEER in the germline V gene. The CDR3 is 18 residues long.